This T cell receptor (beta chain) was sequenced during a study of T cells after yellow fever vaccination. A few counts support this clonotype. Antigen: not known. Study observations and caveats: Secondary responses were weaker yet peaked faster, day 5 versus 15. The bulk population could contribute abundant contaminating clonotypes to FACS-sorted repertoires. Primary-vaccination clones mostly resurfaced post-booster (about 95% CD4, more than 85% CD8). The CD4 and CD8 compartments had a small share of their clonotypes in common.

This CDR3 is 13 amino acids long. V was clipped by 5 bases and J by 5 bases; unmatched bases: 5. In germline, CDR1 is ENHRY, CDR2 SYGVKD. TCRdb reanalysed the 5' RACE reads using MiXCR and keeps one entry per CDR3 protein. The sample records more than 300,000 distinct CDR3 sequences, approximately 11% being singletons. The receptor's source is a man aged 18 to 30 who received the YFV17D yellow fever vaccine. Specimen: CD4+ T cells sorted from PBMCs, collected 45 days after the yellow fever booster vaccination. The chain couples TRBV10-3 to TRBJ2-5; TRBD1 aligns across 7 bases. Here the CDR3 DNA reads TGTGCCATCAGTACAGGGGACCGGGAGACCCAGTACTTC. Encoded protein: CAISTGDRETQYF.